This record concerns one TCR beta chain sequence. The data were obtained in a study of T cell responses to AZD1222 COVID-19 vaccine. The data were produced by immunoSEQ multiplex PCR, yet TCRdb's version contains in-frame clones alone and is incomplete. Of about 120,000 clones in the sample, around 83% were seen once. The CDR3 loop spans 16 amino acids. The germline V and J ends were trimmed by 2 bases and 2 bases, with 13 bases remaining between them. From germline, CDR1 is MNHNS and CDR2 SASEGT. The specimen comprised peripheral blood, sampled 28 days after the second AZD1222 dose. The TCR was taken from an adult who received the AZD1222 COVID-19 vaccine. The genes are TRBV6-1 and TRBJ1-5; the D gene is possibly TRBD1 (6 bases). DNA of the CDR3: TGTGCCAGCAGTGAACCCGGCAGGGGACGCAATCAGCCCCAGCATTTT. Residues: CASSEPGRGRNQPQHF.